These 17 T cell receptor beta chains originate from one sample sequenced in a study of shared clonotypes between healthy human individuals. TCRdb keeps only in-frame clones here, not all; method: immunoSEQ multiplex PCR. Of 980,000 or so clones in the sample, approximately 80% were seen once. Input material: memory CD4+ T cells sorted from blood. Subset indicated: CD45RA-negative fraction. The receptors originated from a man between 18 and 35 years old in good health.

This clone was detected only once. The chain has TRBV5-1 and TRBJ2-5; possibly TRBD1 for D (6 bases). V lost 2 bases and J 3 bases, leaving 11 bases between the germline ends. The CDR3 loop spans 14 amino acids. CDR1 SGHRS and CDR2 YFSETQ come from the germline V gene. The CDR3 region has the DNA TGCGCCAGCAGCTTTCAGGGGTTCGAAGAGACCCAGTACTTC. It specifies CASSFQGFEETQYF.

This clone has only one observation. This chain connects TRBV5-4 to TRBJ2-1; D ambiguous. CDR3 length: 14 residues. Germline loops: CDR1 SGHNT, CDR2 YYREEE (reference sequence). The V end lost 4 bases, the J end lost 4 bases, and 12 bases lay between the germline ends. The CDR3 coding sequence is TGTGCCAGCAGCCCCCCGTTCCGTTACAATGAGCAGTTCTTC. This translates into CASSPPFRYNEQFF.

The V and J genes are TRBV4-1 and TRBJ2-7, with 9 bases fitting TRBD1. J lost 5 bases, V lost 3 bases, and 5 bases had no gene match. Germline CDR1 MGHRA, CDR2 YSYEKL. The CDR3 extends over 14 amino acids. The DNA of the CDR3 is TGCGCCAGCAGCCAGGGGACAGGGAACGACGAGCAGTACTTC. Its protein product is CASSQGTGNDEQYF.

The chain joins TRBV7-2 to TRBJ2-7; TRBD2 aligns across 8 bases. V was clipped by 5 bases and J by 4 bases; unmatched bases: 7. This CDR3 comprises 14 residues. Looked up from germline, CDR1 is SGHTA and CDR2 is FQGNSA. The CDR3 sequence: CASSRSGGLYEQYF. CDR3 DNA sequence: TGTGCCAGCAGCAGATCGGGGGGGCTGTACGAGCAGTACTTC.

The chain employs TRBV27 and TRBJ2-5; 7 bases match TRBD1. The CDR3 spans 14 residues. With V trimmed by 5 bases and J by 5 bases, 8 bases remained unmatched. The germline V gene encodes CDR1 MNHEY and CDR2 SMNVEV (reference sequence). CDR3 loop: CASSDYRGAETQYF. The CDR3 DNA reads TGTGCCAGCAGTGACTACAGGGGTGCGGAGACCCAGTACTTC.

This chain connects TRBV2 to TRBJ2-3; D is uncertain. Trimming removed 4 bases at V and 2 bases at J, with 10 bases between. This CDR3 region has 14 residues. The germline gives CDR1 SNHLY, CDR2 FYNNEI. This chain's CDR3 is CASSGRRVTDTQYF. DNA of the CDR3: TGTGCCAGCAGTGGTCGGCGTGTCACAGATACGCAGTATTTT.

This rearrangement joins TRBV11-3 to TRBJ1-1, with D hard to call. The V gene lost 1 base and the J gene lost 1 base, with 7 bases spanning the gap. Germline values: CDR1 SGHNT, CDR2 YENEEA. The CDR3 totals 14 residues. CDR3 sequence (DNA): TGTGCCAGCAGCTTAGGACACCAGAACACTGAAGCTTTCTTT. This sequence encodes CASSLGHQNTEAFF.

This clone was seen many times. The V and J genes are TRBV23-1 and TRBJ2-3; no reliable D call. TRBV23-1 is an open reading frame, and its role is uncertain. V shed 8 bases and J shed 6 bases, with 21 bases lying between them. The CDR3 has 15 amino acids. CDR3 amino acids: CASAWADVPEDTQYF. Written as DNA, the CDR3 is TGCGCCAGCGCCTGGGCGGACGTCCCCGAGGATACGCAGTATTTT.

This clone was observed a few times. The chain links TRBV15 to TRBJ1-6; 8 nucleotides match TRBD1. The germline gives CDR1 LNHNV, CDR2 YYDKDF (reference sequence). This CDR3 is built from 14 residues. V shed 3 bases, J shed 6 bases, and the junction held 1 base outside the gene matches. The CDR3 bases are TGTGCCACCAGCAGGACAGGGGCTAATTCACCCCTCCACTTT. As protein: CATSRTGANSPLHF. Complete variable domain (other parts from reference TRBV15 and TRBJ1-6): DAMVIQNPRYQVTQFGKPVTLSCSQTLNHNVMYWYQQKSSQAPKLLFHYYDKDFNNEADTPDNFQSRRPNTSFCFLDIRSPGLGDTAMYLCATSRTGANSPLHFGNGTRLTVT.

This sequence joins TRBV7-2 and TRBJ2-5, with D maybe TRBD2 (5 bases). In germline, CDR1 is SGHTA, CDR2 FQGNSA. V lost 1 base and J lost 5, with 8 bases in between. CDR3 length equals 13 residues. The CDR3 bases are TGTGCCAGCAGCTTAGTTCGAGGGGAGACCCAGTACTTC. Its protein is CASSLVRGETQYF.

About this clone itself: A much larger clone differs by one base, so this may be a read error. The same CDR3 arises from other DNA sequences in this sample as well. J is TRBJ2-7 and V is TRBV9; tentatively, D is TRBD1 or TRBD2 (6 bases each). There are 17 residues in the CDR3. Germline loops: CDR1 SGDLS, CDR2 YYNGEE. The ends were cut back, 0 bases at V and 4 bases at J, with 20 bases in the middle. CDR3 DNA: TGTGCCAGCAGCGTAGTCGGGCGGCGCGGAGGGGGGTACGAGCAGTACTTC. Residues: CASSVVGRRGGGYEQYF.

The J gene is TRBJ1-6, the V gene TRBV5-1; D ambiguous. Germline CDR1 is SGHRS and CDR2 is YFSETQ. V was shortened by 4 bases and J by 0 bases, with 14 bases between the two germline ends. This CDR3 comprises 17 residues. The CDR3 DNA sequence: TGCGCCAGCAGCCCGCAAGTTGTTAGCTCCTATAATTCACCCCTCCACTTT. Amino acids: CASSPQVVSSYNSPLHF.

J is TRBJ1-2 and V is TRBV25-1; D perhaps matches TRBD1 (5 bases). Germline assignment: CDR1 MGHDK and CDR2 SYGVNS. V dropped 1 base and J dropped 5 bases, with 14 bases sitting between them. The CDR3 has 15 amino acids. This CDR3 reads CASSEWSGGYYGYTF. The CDR3 DNA is TGTGCCAGCAGTGAATGGTCGGGGGGATATTATGGCTACACCTTC.

CDR3: CASSVTDSRNTIYF. The CDR3 DNA sequence: TGTGCCAGCAGCGTAACGGACAGTAGAAACACCATATATTTT. The rearrangement uses TRBV9 and TRBJ1-3, with a tentative D call TRBD1 (6 bases). V was trimmed by 1 base and J by 5 bases, leaving 10 bases between them. The CDR3 runs 14 residues. The V gene's germline CDR1 is SGDLS and CDR2 YYNGEE.

This chain connects TRBV7-2 to TRBJ2-2, with 7 bases aligning to TRBD2. The CDR3 covers 16 residues. Trimming took 4 bases from V and 4 from J; bases not matched to a gene: 9. Germline values: CDR1 SGHTA, CDR2 FQGNSA. The CDR3, as DNA: TGTGCCAGCAGCTCGCCCGCAGCGGGAAGCACCGGGGAGCTGTTTTTT. Encoded protein: CASSSPAAGSTGELFF.

The V and J genes are TRBV6-6 and TRBJ1-2; the match to TRBD1 covers 9 bases. The CDR3 has 15 amino acids. Unmatched junction bases numbered 5, after V lost 2 bases and J lost 4 bases. CDR1 MNHNY and CDR2 SVGAGI come from the germline V gene (reference sequence). CDR3 sequence: CASSYEGQGFYGYTF. The DNA of the CDR3 is TGTGCCAGCAGTTACGAGGGACAGGGCTTCTATGGCTACACCTTC.

A word on this clone: An end of the junction does not agree with germline; a read error may underlie this. The chain couples TRBV7-7 to TRBJ2-7; TRBD2 is a possible D gene (6 bases). The CDR3 has 15 amino acids. Germline CDR1 and CDR2: SSHAT and FNYEAQ (reference sequence). CDR3 amino acids: CASSLVGRLTYEQYF. CDR3 in DNA: TGTGCTAGCAGCTTAGTTGGGAGGTTGACCTACGAGCAGTACTTC.